The clone carrying this TCR beta chain was found a few times. The V and J ends lost 3 bases and 7 bases respectively, with 9 bases between them. Per the germline V gene, CDR1 is MDHEN and CDR2 is SYDVKM. CDR3 length: 12 amino acids. This table comes from immunoSEQ multiplex PCR, and its TCRdb copy is limited to in-frame clones, with some not included. The table records around 170,000 clones, about 85% of them present only once. This sample is part of a study of blood T cell repertoires in COVID-19. Study members were between 18 and 89 years old and lived in some 26 US regions. What the recovered Cohort 3 donors had was two negative PCRs, clearance, or symptom resolution.

The rearrangement uses TRBV28 and TRBJ1-1; D gene uncertain. This TCR derives from a woman aged 45 to 65 who had recovered from COVID-19. The sequenced sample consisted of PBMCs or T cells enriched from blood (not recorded which). CDR3 region: CASSLRTGEAFF. CDR3 coding DNA: TGTGCCAGCAGTTTGCGTACGGGTGAAGCTTTCTTT.